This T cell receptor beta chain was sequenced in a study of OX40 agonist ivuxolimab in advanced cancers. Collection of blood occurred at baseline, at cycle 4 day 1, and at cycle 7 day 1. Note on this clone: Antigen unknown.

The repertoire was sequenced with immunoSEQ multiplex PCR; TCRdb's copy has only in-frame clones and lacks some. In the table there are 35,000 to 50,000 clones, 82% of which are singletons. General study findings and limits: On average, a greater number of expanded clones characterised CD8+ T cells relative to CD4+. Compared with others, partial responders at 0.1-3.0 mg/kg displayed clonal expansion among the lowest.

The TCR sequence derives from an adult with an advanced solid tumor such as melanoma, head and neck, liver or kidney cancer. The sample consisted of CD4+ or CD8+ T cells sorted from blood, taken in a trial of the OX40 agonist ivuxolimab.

CDR3 amino acids: CASSLYGQRANYGYTF. The CDR3 bases are TGTGCCAGCAGCTTGTACGGACAGCGCGCTAACTATGGCTACACCTTC. This chain connects TRBV5-4 to TRBJ1-2; the D gene is possibly TRBD1 (6 bases). Germline CDR1 reads SGHNT; CDR2 reads YYREEE (reference sequence). The CDR3 totals 16 residues. With 1 base removed from V and 0 bases from J, the gap between germline ends came to 13 bases.